Each of the 9 T cell receptor beta chains below was sequenced from the same sample in a study of T-cell memory formation after mild COVID-19. TCRdb re-analysed the 5' RACE reads in MiXCR, keeping a single row per CDR3 protein. The sample carries 360,000 or so distinct CDR3 sequences, 28% recorded once. The sequenced sample was PBMCs or a T cell subset sorted from them (not recorded which). These receptors came from an adult woman who had mild COVID-19 (a few samples of this study predate the infection). Cell type and time point are not known.

The chain uses TRBV5-4 and TRBJ2-2; 8 nucleotides match TRBD2. CDR3 length: 13 amino acids. Trimming removed 9 bases from V and 5 bases from J; junction bases left unmatched: 6. Germline V CDR1 and CDR2: SGHNT, YYREEE (reference sequence). The CDR3 region is CANRGLATGELFF. The CDR3 DNA reads as TGTGCCAACCGAGGACTAGCAACCGGGGAGCTGTTTTTT.

This chain links TRBV7-2 with TRBJ2-5, with 13 bases aligning to TRBD2. Trimming at V came to 6 bases and at J to 5 bases, leaving 12 bases not matched to a gene. This CDR3 contains 17 residues. Germline assignment: CDR1 SGHTA and CDR2 FQGNSA. The CDR3 reads CASSLGTSGIVRETQYF. The CDR3 coding sequence is TGTGCCAGCAGTCTTGGGACTAGCGGGATAGTGAGGGAGACCCAGTACTTC.

The V and J genes are TRBV12-3 or TRBV12-4 and TRBJ2-3, with 14 bases aligning to TRBD2. The CDR3 sequence is 15 residues long. Losses at the gene ends were 6 bases for V and 4 bases for J; bases not matched to a gene: 3. The DNA of the CDR3 is TGTGCCAGCAGGTCGGGACTAGCGGGAGCAGATACGCAGTATTTT. Its protein is CASRSGLAGADTQYF.

The chain is built from TRBV5-5 and TRBJ2-3; D unclear. Germline CDR1 SGHKS, CDR2 YYEKEE (reference sequence). The length of the CDR3 is 13 residues. V was cut by 4 bases and J by 6 bases, with 12 bases left in between. DNA for the CDR3: TGTGCCAGCAGCCGTGGGGTCCGGGATACGCAGTATTTT. Translated, it gives CASSRGVRDTQYF.

This clonotype has more than one count but fewer than ten. This sequence joins TRBV13 and TRBJ2-3; no clear D gene. CDR3 length: 13 amino acids. V was shortened by 5 bases and J by 0 bases, with 6 bases between the two germline ends. CDR1 is PRHDT, CDR2 FYEKMQ, per germline (reference sequence). CDR3 sequence (DNA): TGTGCCAGCAGCACTACTAGCACAGATACGCAGTATTTT. This encodes CASSTTSTDTQYF. Full variable domain (remainder filled in from reference TRBV13 and TRBJ2-3): AAGVIQSPRHLIKEKRETATLKCYPIPRHDTVYWYQQGPGQDPQFLISFYEKMQSDKGSIPDRFSAQQFSDYHSELNMSSLELGDSALYFCASSTTSTDTQYFGPGTRLTVL.

The CDR3 DNA is TGTGCCAGCAGCTGGGGACAGGGGGATCAGCCCCAGCATTTT. It translates to CASSWGQGDQPQHF. The chain links TRBV5-5 to TRBJ1-5; 11 nucleotides line up with TRBD1. The germline CDR1 and CDR2 sequences are SGHKS and YYEKEE (reference sequence). CDR3 length: 14 amino acids. With V trimmed by 3 bases and J by 5 bases, 1 base remained unmatched.

V gene TRBV12-3 or TRBV12-4 combines with J gene TRBJ1-5; 8 positions agree with TRBD1. The CDR3 extends over 15 amino acids. After removal of 4 bases from V and 6 bases from J, the junction contained 8 bases not matched to a gene. As DNA, the CDR3 is TGTGCCAGCAGTTCTGAAGGACAGGGAAGTCAGCCCCAGCATTTT. Translation gives CASSSEGQGSQPQHF.

This chain connects TRBV6-2 or TRBV6-3 to TRBJ2-2; 13 nucleotides line up with TRBD2. CDR3 size: 19 residues. Germline lookup yields CDR1 MNHEY and CDR2 SVGEGT. V lost 4 bases and J lost 0; bases outside the gene matches: 8. CDR3 sequence reads: CASSFTRTSGSTNTGELFF. The CDR3, as DNA: TGTGCCAGCAGTTTCACAAGGACTAGCGGGAGTACGAACACCGGGGAGCTGTTTTTT.

This clonotype has only a few counts. The chain links TRBV6-2 or TRBV6-3 to TRBJ2-7; weak D call: TRBD1 (6 bases). Germline lookup yields CDR1 MNHEY and CDR2 SVGEGT. Trimming shortened V by 0 bases and J by 2 bases, and 8 bases separated the two germline ends. This CDR3 has 14 amino acids. For the CDR3, the DNA is TGTGCCAGCAGTTACTCGCCAGGGGCCTACGAGCAGTACTTC. Protein product: CASSYSPGAYEQYF.